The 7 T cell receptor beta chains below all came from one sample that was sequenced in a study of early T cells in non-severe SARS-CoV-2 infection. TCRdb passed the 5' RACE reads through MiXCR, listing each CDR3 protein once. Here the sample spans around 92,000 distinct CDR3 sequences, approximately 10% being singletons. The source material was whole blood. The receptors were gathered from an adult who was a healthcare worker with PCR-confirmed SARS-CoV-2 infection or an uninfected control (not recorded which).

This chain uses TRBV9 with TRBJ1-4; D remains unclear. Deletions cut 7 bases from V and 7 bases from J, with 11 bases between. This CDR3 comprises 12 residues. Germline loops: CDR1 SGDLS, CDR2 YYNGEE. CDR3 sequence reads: CASRSRGEKLFF. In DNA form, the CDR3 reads TGTGCCAGCCGGTCCAGAGGTGAAAAACTGTTTTTT.

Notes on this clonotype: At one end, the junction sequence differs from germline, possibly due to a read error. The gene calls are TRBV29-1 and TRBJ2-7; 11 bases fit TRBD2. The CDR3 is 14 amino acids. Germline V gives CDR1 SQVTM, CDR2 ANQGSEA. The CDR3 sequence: CSAETSGRAYEQYF. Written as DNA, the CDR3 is TGCAGCGCTGAAACTAGCGGGAGAGCCTACGAGCAGTACTTC.

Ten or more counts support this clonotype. The CDR3 here is CASSLSGTARIRYGYTF. As DNA, the CDR3 is TGTGCCAGCAGCTTATCAGGCACCGCAAGGATCCGCTATGGCTACACCTTC. This chain links TRBV7-3 with TRBJ1-2; D unclear. V was clipped by 2 bases and J by 4 bases, with 20 bases between them. Germline assignment: CDR1 SGHTA and CDR2 FQGTGA. CDR3 length: 17 amino acids.

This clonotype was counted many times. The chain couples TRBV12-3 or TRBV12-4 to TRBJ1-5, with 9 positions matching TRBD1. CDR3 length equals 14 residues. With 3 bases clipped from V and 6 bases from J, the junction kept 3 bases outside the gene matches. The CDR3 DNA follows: TGTGCCAGCAGTTTGGGACAGGGATCTCAGCCCCAGCATTTT. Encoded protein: CASSLGQGSQPQHF.

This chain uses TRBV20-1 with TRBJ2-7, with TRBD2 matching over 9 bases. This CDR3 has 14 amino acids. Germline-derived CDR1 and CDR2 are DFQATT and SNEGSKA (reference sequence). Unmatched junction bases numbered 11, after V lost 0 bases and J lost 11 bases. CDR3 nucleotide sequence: TGCAGTGCTAGAGATCGTGGGGTAGCGGGAGCGGAGTACTTC. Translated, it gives CSARDRGVAGAEYF.

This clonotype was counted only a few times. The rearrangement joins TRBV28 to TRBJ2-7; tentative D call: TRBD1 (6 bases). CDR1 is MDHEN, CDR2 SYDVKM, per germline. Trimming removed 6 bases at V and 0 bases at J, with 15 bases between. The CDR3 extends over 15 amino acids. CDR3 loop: CASSHGQRPSYEQYF. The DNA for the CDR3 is TGTGCCAGCAGCCACGGACAGCGTCCCTCCTACGAGCAGTACTTC.

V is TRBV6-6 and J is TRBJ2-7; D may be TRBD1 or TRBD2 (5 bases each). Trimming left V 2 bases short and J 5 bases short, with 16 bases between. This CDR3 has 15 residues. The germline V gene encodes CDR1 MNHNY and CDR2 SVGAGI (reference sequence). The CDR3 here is CASSYEAMGVHEQYF. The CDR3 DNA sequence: TGTGCCAGCAGTTACGAGGCAATGGGGGTCCACGAGCAGTACTTC.